A selection of T cell receptor beta chains follows, all from one sample in a study of blood T cell repertoires in COVID-19. TCRdb's table, derived via immunoSEQ multiplex PCR, lists solely in-frame clones and lacks some. In the table there are approximately 500,000 clones, roughly 90% of which are singletons. The sequenced sample consisted of PBMCs or T cells enriched from blood (not recorded which). These receptors came from a woman in her 40s who had recovered from COVID-19. Both conserved end residues are part of each CDR3. D genes are given only for firm matches. Clone size is stated in some rows and not others, as once, few, many or a class when expanded.

TRBJ2-5,16,-,TRBV7-8,TRBD1,CASSSRTGGILETQYF,TGTGCCAGCAGCTCCAGGACAGGGGGCATTTTGGAGACCCAGTACTTC
TRBJ2-1,16,-,TRBV4-3,-,CASSQDALGLYNEQFF,TGCGCCAGCAGCCAAGATGCCCTTGGACTGTACAATGAGCAGTTCTTC
TRBJ2-6,19,-,TRBV4-1,TRBD1,CASSTQSTGVRGGANVLTF,TGCGCCAGCAGCACCCAAAGCACAGGGGTTCGGGGTGGGGCCAACGTCCTGACTTTC
TRBJ1-3,11,few,TRBV19,-,CASSRRDTIYF,TGTGCCAGTAGTCGGAGGGACACCATATATTTT
TRBJ1-1,14,once,TRBV3-1/TRBV3-2,TRBD1,CASRHRDRLAEAFF,TGTGCCAGCAGGCACAGGGACAGGCTCGCTGAAGCTTTCTTT
TRBJ2-3,17,-,TRBV27,TRBD2,CASNPRSVRGSTDTQYF,TGTGCCAGCAACCCTCGGTCGGTCCGCGGGAGTACAGATACGCAGTATTTT
TRBJ2-1,15,once,TRBV5-5,TRBD2,CASSFQGSRGGEQFF,TGTGCCAGCAGCTTCCAGGGATCGAGGGGAGGGGAGCAGTTCTTC
TRBJ1-1,12,-,TRBV7-9,-,CASRDGTTEAFF,TGTGCCAGCAGGGATGGGACTACTGAAGCTTTCTTT
TRBJ1-4,16,-,TRBV6-5,-,CASSFFGSGTNEKLFF,TGTGCCAGCAGTTTTTTTGGGTCAGGAACTAATGAAAAACTGTTTTTT
TRBJ1-6,15,-,TRBV7-9,-,CASSSPTGPSSPLHF,TGTGCCAGCAGCTCTCCGACAGGACCGAGTTCACCCCTCCACTTT
TRBJ2-1,15,once,TRBV5-1,TRBD1,CASGTDRGSYNEQFF,TGCGCCAGCGGCACGGACAGGGGCTCCTACAATGAGCAGTTCTTC
TRBJ1-1,12,many,TRBV6-5,-,CASTTTGFEAFF,TGTGCCAGCACTACAACAGGGTTTGAAGCTTTCTTT
TRBJ2-5,13,-,TRBV2,-,CASIGGGQETQYF,TGTGCCAGCATCGGAGGAGGGCAAGAGACCCAGTACTTC
TRBJ2-1,14,-,TRBV5-5,-,CASSKTSSYNEQFF,TGTGCCAGCAGCAAAACGAGCTCCTACAATGAGCAGTTCTTC
TRBJ1-2,14,-,TRBV7-2,-,CASSLRNRVNGYTF,TGTGCCAGCAGCTTACGTAACAGGGTAAACGGCTACACCTTC
TRBJ1-2,15,-,TRBV4-3,-,CASSLGRAANYGYTF,TGCGCCAGCAGTCTTGGGCGTGCAGCTAACTATGGCTACACCTTC
TRBJ2-3,15,few,TRBV11-3,TRBD1,CASRTDRGWTDTQYF,TGTGCCAGCAGAACAGACAGGGGTTGGACAGATACGCAGTATTTT
TRBJ1-5,16,-,TRBV7-9,-,CASSLGAGDSNQPQHF,TGTGCCAGCAGCTTAGGGGCAGGGGATAGCAATCAGCCCCAGCATTTT
TRBJ1-1,13,-,TRBV5-1,TRBD1,CASSLGQGREAFF,TGCGCCAGCAGCTTAGGACAGGGGCGTGAAGCTTTCTTT
TRBJ1-2,14,-,TRBV18,TRBD1,CASSYDRVGYGYTF,TGTGCCAGCTCATACGACAGGGTCGGCTATGGCTACACCTTC
TRBJ1-2,16,-,TRBV18,TRBD1,CASSLGPGTANYGYTF,TGTGCCAGCTCACTTGGTCCCGGGACAGCCAACTATGGCTACACCTTC
TRBJ1-1,13,once,TRBV10-3,TRBD1,CAISGQQGTEAFF,TGTGCCATATCGGGACAGCAGGGAACTGAAGCTTTCTTT
TRBJ2-1,13,-,TRBV7-8,-,CASSLAPGGEQFF,TGTGCCAGCAGCTTAGCCCCCGGAGGTGAGCAGTTCTTC
TRBJ1-2,15,-,TRBV4-3,TRBD1,CASSQDTGVYYGYTF,TGCGCCAGCAGCCAAGATACAGGGGTGTACTATGGCTACACCTTC
TRBJ2-2,14,-,TRBV10-3,TRBD1,CAISGGPNTGELFF,TGTGCCATCTCAGGGGGCCCAAACACCGGGGAGCTGTTTTTT
TRBJ1-3,13,-,TRBV29-1,-,CSARTDLGNTIYF,TGCAGCGCGCGGACAGACTTAGGAAACACCATATATTTT
TRBJ1-6,15,-,TRBV4-3,-,CASSQLQAEGSPLHF,TGCGCCAGCAGCCAACTTCAGGCAGAGGGATCACCCCTCCACTTT
TRBJ2-7,15,once,TRBV27,-,CASSTYPDRSYEQYF,TGTGCCAGCAGTACCTACCCGGACAGATCCTACGAGCAGTACTTC